The clone carrying this TCR beta chain was seen a few times. Antigen specificity is unknown. This entry is derived from a study of cytomegalovirus exposure and HLA in healthy donors. Overall study results and limits: Roughly uniform sequencing depth across donors was assumed, possibly incorrectly.

The PCR used 60 Vbeta and 13 Jbeta primers. Libraries were prepared by immunoSEQ multiplex PCR; TCRdb keeps only in-frame clonotypes and omits some of them. The sample lists approximately 170,000 clones, roughly 77% occurring once. Looked up from germline, CDR1 is MDHEN and CDR2 is SYDVKM. The V end lost 1 base, the J end lost 0 bases, and 6 bases lay between the germline ends. This CDR3 has 14 residues. The sample consisted of PBMCs. The receptor comes from a male donor in good health and CMV-seronegative. The chain couples TRBV28 to TRBJ1-1, with unresolved D. The CDR3 region is CASSLFGMNTEAFF. The CDR3, as DNA: TGTGCCAGCAGTTTATTCGGTATGAACACTGAAGCTTTCTTT.